The 32 T cell receptor beta chains below were found in one sample sequenced in a study of shared clonotypes between healthy human individuals. This table comes from immunoSEQ multiplex PCR, and its TCRdb copy is limited to in-frame clones, with some not included. The table lists around 1,100,000 clones, roughly 80% of them singletons. The sequenced sample was memory CD4+ T cells from PBMCs. Subset specified: CD45RA-negative fraction. These receptors were taken from a man younger than 30 in good health. Some clones in this sample may be carry-over from other donors' samples.

This chain connects TRBV18 to TRBJ2-7; possibly TRBD1 for D (6 bases). Per germline, CDR1 KGHSH and CDR2 LQKENI. The CDR3 covers 15 residues. V lost 3 bases and J 2 bases, leaving 14 bases between the germline ends. CDR3 protein: CASSPSQGFAYEQYF. The DNA of the CDR3 is TGTGCCAGCTCACCCTCGCAGGGGTTCGCCTACGAGCAGTACTTC. Using reference TRBV18 and TRBJ2-7 for the parts outside the CDR3, the full variable domain is NAGVMQNPRHLVRRRGQEARLRCSPMKGHSHVYWYRQLPEEGLKFMVYLQKENIIDESGMPKERFSAEFPKEGPSILRIQQVVRGDSAAYFCASSPSQGFAYEQYFGPGTRLTVT.

The chain uses TRBV28 and TRBJ2-7, with D uncertain. V was trimmed by 6 bases and J by 5 bases, leaving 14 bases between them. The CDR3 is 13 residues long. Germline values: CDR1 MDHEN, CDR2 SYDVKM. The DNA of the CDR3 is TGTGCCAGCAGAAGAGCGTATCGCGACGAGCAGTACTTC. It codes for CASRRAYRDEQYF.

The CDR3 DNA is TGCAGCGTTGAAGACACAGGGGGGCTCAACACTGAAGCTTTCTTT. Translated, it gives CSVEDTGGLNTEAFF. J is TRBJ1-1 and V is TRBV29-1, with TRBD1 matching over 8 bases. The CDR3 sequence is 15 residues long. Germline-derived CDR1 and CDR2 are SQVTM and ANQGSEA. V lost 0 bases, J lost 2 bases, and 5 bases stayed unmatched.

Comments on this clone: Germline and junction disagree at one end, which may indicate a read error. The chain employs TRBV28 and TRBJ1-2; 7 positions match TRBD1. CDR1 and CDR2 from the germline V gene are MDHEN and SYDVKM. This CDR3 is built from 14 residues. CDR3 region: CASSRTGLMNGYTF. The CDR3 DNA is TGTGCCAGCAGTAGGACAGGATTGATGAATGGATACACCTTC.

This chain's CDR3 is CASSGNRGLAGYNEQFF. The CDR3 bases are TGTGCCAGCAGTGGCAATAGGGGACTAGCGGGATACAATGAGCAGTTCTTC. The chain combines TRBV25-1 with TRBJ2-1, with 13 bases identical to TRBD2. The CDR3 has 17 residues. V was clipped by 4 bases and J by 4 bases; unmatched bases: 7. Germline loops: CDR1 MGHDK, CDR2 SYGVNS.

The J gene is TRBJ2-7, the V gene TRBV28, with 8 positions matching TRBD2. Germline V lookup: CDR1 MDHEN, CDR2 SYDVKM. This CDR3 comprises 15 residues. The trim removed 2 bases at V and 2 bases at J, leaving 5 bases unmatched. CDR3 nucleotide sequence: TGTGCCAGCAGTTTAAGCGGGAGAGTAGCCTACGAGCAGTACTTC. Its translation: CASSLSGRVAYEQYF.

The J gene is TRBJ1-2, the V gene TRBV4-1; possibly TRBD1 for D (6 bases). The CDR3 is 15 amino acids. The V end lost 0 bases, the J end lost 5 bases, and 13 bases lay between the germline ends. CDR1 is MGHRA and CDR2 is YSYEKL in the germline V gene. The CDR3 nucleotides are TGCGCCAGCAGCCAAGATGGCCAGGGGAAGTATGGCTACACCTTC. It is translated as CASSQDGQGKYGYTF.

This chain joins TRBV7-2 and TRBJ1-2; D gene unclear. Germline V gene data show CDR1 as SGHTA and CDR2 as FQGNSA. The CDR3 consists of 15 residues. Trimming left V 0 bases short and J 7 bases short, with 15 bases between. In nucleotides, the CDR3 is TGTGCCAGCAGCTTAGCACACGGGTCCAATGGTGGCTACACCTTC. It codes for CASSLAHGSNGGYTF. The full variable domain, completed using reference TRBV7-2 and TRBJ1-2, is GAGVSQSPSNKVTEKGKDVELRCDPISGHTALYWYRQSLGQGLEFLIYFQGNSAPDKSGLPSDRFSAERTGGSVSTLTIQRTQQEDSAVYLCASSLAHGSNGGYTFGSGTRLTVV.

The V gene is TRBV28, the J gene TRBJ2-7; D uncertain. The germline CDR1 and CDR2 sequences are MDHEN and SYDVKM. The CDR3 length is 12 residues. The V end lost 7 bases, the J end lost 1 base, and 8 bases lay between the germline ends. CDR3 protein: CASTRPSYEQYF. The CDR3 region has the DNA TGTGCCAGCACAAGGCCATCCTACGAGCAGTACTTC.

The rearrangement uses TRBV5-1 and TRBJ1-1, with D perhaps TRBD1 (5 bases). The CDR3 is 13 amino acids. Germline V gives CDR1 SGHRS, CDR2 YFSETQ. The ends were cut back, 5 bases at V and 1 base at J, with 9 bases in the middle. This CDR3 reads CASRGHGNTEAFF. CDR3 nucleotides: TGCGCCAGCAGGGGGCACGGGAACACTGAAGCTTTCTTT.

The chain employs TRBV28 and TRBJ2-7; TRBD2 matches at 9 bases. From germline, CDR1 is MDHEN and CDR2 SYDVKM. This CDR3 region has 15 residues. Trimming took 6 bases from V and 6 from J; bases not matched to a gene: 12. CDR3 sequence reads: CASRTKREVSGEQYF. CDR3 DNA: TGTGCCAGCAGGACGAAGCGGGAGGTATCGGGCGAGCAGTACTTC.

The chain joins TRBV5-1 to TRBJ2-5; 7 bases are a match to TRBD2. After removal of 5 bases from V and 5 bases from J, the junction contained 12 bases not matched to a gene. Germline assignment: CDR1 SGHRS and CDR2 YFSETQ. The length of the CDR3 is 15 residues. CDR3 protein: CASRVGGRGAETQYF. In DNA, the CDR3 is TGCGCCAGCAGAGTGGGCGGGAGAGGGGCTGAGACCCAGTACTTC.

The V gene is TRBV9, the J gene TRBJ1-5; D is uncertain. V lost 2 bases and J lost 4, with 13 bases in between. There are 15 residues in the CDR3. The V gene's germline CDR1 is SGDLS and CDR2 YYNGEE. CDR3 amino acids: CASSVSPLRNQPQHF. The CDR3 DNA sequence: TGTGCCAGCAGCGTTTCCCCCCTCCGGAATCAGCCCCAGCATTTT.

The sample holds a few counts of this clone. V usage is TRBV7-3 and J usage is TRBJ2-3; D is perhaps TRBD1 (6 bases). The germline CDR1 and CDR2 sequences are SGHTA and FQGTGA. V lost 4 bases and J lost 2, with 16 bases in between. This CDR3 contains 16 residues. The DNA of the CDR3 is TGTGCCAGCAGCTCCTCAGGGGACGGTATCACAGATACGCAGTATTTT. As protein: CASSSSGDGITDTQYF.

The rearrangement links TRBV6-5 to TRBJ2-3; 8 positions agree with TRBD1. With 0 bases clipped from V and 5 bases from J, the junction kept 4 bases outside the gene matches. Germline V lookup: CDR1 MNHEY, CDR2 SVGAGI. The CDR3 consists of 15 residues. The CDR3 bases are TGTGCCAGCAGTTACTCGGACAGGGTGGGAGATACGCAGTATTTT. It translates to CASSYSDRVGDTQYF.

This sequence joins TRBV5-6 and TRBJ2-2; TRBD2 is a possible D gene (6 bases). This CDR3 spans 15 amino acids. Trimming stripped 4 bases from V and 5 bases from J, with 15 bases between. CDR1 is SGHDT and CDR2 is YYEEEE in the germline V gene. CDR3: CASSITRRGTGELFF. CDR3 DNA: TGTGCCAGCAGCATAACACGGAGGGGAACCGGGGAGCTGTTTTTT.

The genes are TRBV15 and TRBJ1-5, with D perhaps TRBD1 (5 bases). The CDR3 is made up of 16 amino acids. V gave up 1 base and J gave up 4 bases, with 14 bases separating them. Germline V gene lookup returns CDR1 LNHNV and CDR2 YYDKDF (reference sequence). Here the CDR3 reads CATSRGKGAGNQPQHF. CDR3 in DNA: TGTGCCACCAGCAGAGGGAAAGGGGCAGGGAATCAGCCCCAGCATTTT. The full variable domain, in which reference TRBV15 and TRBJ1-5 provide the parts outside the CDR3, is DAMVIQNPRYQVTQFGKPVTLSCSQTLNHNVMYWYQQKSSQAPKLLFHYYDKDFNNEADTPDNFQSRRPNTSFCFLDIRSPGLGDTAMYLCATSRGKGAGNQPQHFGDGTRLSIL.

A word on this clone: The same CDR3 can be traced to other DNA sequences in this sample. This CDR3 is CASSVTSGSYEQYF. CDR3 nucleotide sequence: TGTGCCAGCAGCGTGACTAGCGGGAGCTACGAGCAGTACTTC. The rearrangement uses TRBV9 and TRBJ2-7, with 12 bases lining up with TRBD2. CDR1 and CDR2 from the germline V gene are SGDLS and YYNGEE. The CDR3 runs 14 residues. V lost 2 bases and J lost 3; bases outside the gene matches: 0.

The chain joins TRBV19 to TRBJ2-1, with 11 positions matching TRBD2. The ends lost 2 bases at V and 4 bases at J; junction bases unmatched: 1. The CDR3 contains 15 residues. The V gene's germline CDR1 is LNHDA and CDR2 SQIVND (reference sequence). CDR3 residues: CASSIRTSGYNEQFF. Here the CDR3 DNA reads TGTGCCAGTAGTATACGGACTAGCGGGTACAATGAGCAGTTCTTC.

The chain joins TRBV5-1 to TRBJ2-3; a possible D gene is TRBD2 (7 bases). From germline, CDR1 is SGHRS and CDR2 YFSETQ. V lost 4 bases and J lost 5, with 14 bases in between. The CDR3 spans 14 residues. The CDR3 coding sequence is TGCGCCAGCAGCGGCGGGGGCTTTAGAGATACGCAGTATTTT. Translating it yields CASSGGGFRDTQYF.

The chain combines TRBV5-1 with TRBJ2-3; a weak D match, TRBD1 (6 bases). CDR3 length: 14 amino acids. Germline CDR1 reads SGHRS; CDR2 reads YFSETQ. Trimming took 0 bases from V and 5 from J, leaving 10 bases between them. DNA of the CDR3: TGCGCCAGCAGCTTGGACAGGGTTTTAGATACGCAGTATTTT. Its translation is CASSLDRVLDTQYF.

This rearrangement joins TRBV2 to TRBJ2-1, with unresolved D. Trimming removed 3 bases at V and 0 bases at J, with 6 bases between. Germline CDR1 is SNHLY and CDR2 is FYNNEI. The CDR3 contains 14 residues. The CDR3 DNA is TGTGCCAGCAGTGATCAGAGCTCCTACAATGAGCAGTTCTTC. It specifies CASSDQSSYNEQFF.

DNA for the CDR3: TGTGCCAGCAGCTTGGGTAGCGGGGGGTCCTACGAGCAGTACTTC. This translates into CASSLGSGGSYEQYF. This chain links TRBV7-3 with TRBJ2-7; 10 positions agree with TRBD2. CDR1 and CDR2 (germline): SGHTA, FQGTGA. The CDR3 contains 15 residues. V shed 3 bases, J shed 1 base, and the junction held 3 bases outside the gene matches.

The chain combines TRBV7-2 with TRBJ2-1; D might be TRBD1 or TRBD2, each matching 5 bases. CDR3 length equals 16 residues. V lost 5 bases, J lost 4 bases, and 18 bases lay in between. Germline assignment: CDR1 SGHTA and CDR2 FQGNSA. The CDR3 spells CASSTGSGTLYNEQFF. CDR3 bases: TGTGCCAGCAGCACCGGATCCGGGACGCTGTACAATGAGCAGTTCTTC.

This clone was counted only a few times. The rearrangement joins TRBV28 to TRBJ1-1; the match to TRBD1 covers 9 bases. The CDR3 sequence is 15 residues long. Germline CDR1 is MDHEN and CDR2 is SYDVKM. V lost 5 bases and J lost 5; bases outside the gene matches: 9. CDR3 sequence: CASSLPGQGRTEAFF. CDR3 in DNA: TGTGCCAGCAGTCTCCCGGGACAGGGTCGAACTGAAGCTTTCTTT.

The chain recombines TRBV28 with TRBJ2-1, with 8 nucleotides matching TRBD2. Germline V gene lookup returns CDR1 MDHEN and CDR2 SYDVKM. The CDR3 extends over 16 amino acids. J gave up 5 bases and V 6 bases, and 12 bases lay outside the gene matches. CDR3 residues: CASSFPIAGRNNEQFF. The DNA for the CDR3 is TGTGCCAGCAGCTTTCCCATAGCGGGAAGGAACAATGAGCAGTTCTTC.

This rearrangement joins TRBV11-2 to TRBJ1-1; no reliable D call. The CDR3 length is 14 residues. V dropped 5 bases and J dropped 8 bases, with 18 bases sitting between them. Germline lookup yields CDR1 SGHAT and CDR2 FQNNGV. In DNA form, the CDR3 reads TGTGCCAGCAGCGACGCCCTAGGTCAAAACGAAGCTTTCTTT. Its translation is CASSDALGQNEAFF.

The rearrangement uses TRBV4-1 and TRBJ1-2; D is unresolved. CDR3 size: 15 residues. V shed 2 bases and J shed 4 bases, with 14 bases lying between them. Germline V gene data show CDR1 as MGHRA and CDR2 as YSYEKL. CDR3: CASSQHERVGYGYTF. The CDR3 bases are TGCGCCAGCAGCCAACACGAGAGGGTAGGCTATGGCTACACCTTC.

The rearrangement joins TRBV5-1 to TRBJ1-1; D is undetermined. Germline lookup yields CDR1 SGHRS and CDR2 YFSETQ. The CDR3 length is 13 residues. Trimming removed 4 bases at V and 0 bases at J, with 7 bases between. The CDR3 region is CASSATVNTEAFF. DNA for the CDR3: TGCGCCAGCAGCGCGACGGTGAACACTGAAGCTTTCTTT.

In its sample, this clone was seen once. The CDR3 region is CATGTPSYEQYF. The CDR3 bases are TGTGCCACTGGGACACCGTCCTACGAGCAGTACTTC. The rearrangement joins TRBV28 to TRBJ2-7; D is possibly TRBD1 (6 bases). There are 12 residues in the CDR3. Deletions cut 10 bases from V and 1 base from J, with 11 bases between. Germline CDR1 reads MDHEN; CDR2 reads SYDVKM.

The chain links TRBV11-2 to TRBJ1-2, with D unclear. Trimming took 6 bases from V and 7 from J, leaving 9 bases between them. This CDR3 has 11 amino acids. The germline V gene encodes CDR1 SGHAT and CDR2 FQNNGV. CDR3 bases: TGTGCCAGCAGGGCGCGAGGTGGCTACACCTTC. Translated: CASRARGGYTF. Looking up the rest from reference TRBV11-2 and TRBJ1-2 gives the full variable domain: EAGVAQSPRYKIIEKRQSVAFWCNPISGHATLYWYQQILGQGPKLLIQFQNNGVVDDSQLPKDRFSAERLKGVDSTLKIQPAKLEDSAVYLCASRARGGYTFGSGTRLTVV.

For the CDR3, the DNA is TGCGCCAGCAGCCAAGATATCAGGGTGGTCCGGCCCCAGCATTTT. Protein product: CASSQDIRVVRPQHF. The rearrangement links TRBV4-3 to TRBJ1-5; D possibly corresponds to TRBD1 (5 bases). The V gene's germline CDR1 is LGHNA and CDR2 YSLEER. This CDR3 is 15 amino acids long. V shed 0 bases and J shed 9 bases, with 15 bases lying between them.